The present T cell receptor beta chain was sequenced within a study of T-cell reconstitution after alpha-beta-depleted transplantation in children. During its preparation, the TCRbeta library received unique molecular identifiers. A single record per CDR3 protein comes from TCRdb applying MiXCR to the PCR reads. The data hold approximately 390,000 distinct CDR3 sequences, with approximately 11% observed a single time. This clonotype was recorded at least ten times. Germline V lookup: CDR1 SGHRS, CDR2 YFSETQ. Trimming shortened V by 0 bases and J by 4 bases, and 8 bases separated the two germline ends. This CDR3 region has 14 residues.

This TCR was sampled from a human donor who donated a stem cell graft to a child with acute myeloid leukemia. The specimen was PBMCs from the stem cell graft donor, collected from the stem cell graft. This chain joins TRBV5-1 and TRBJ2-1; D not resolved. The chain's CDR3 is CASSLDLGYNEQFF. CDR3 nucleotides: TGCGCCAGCAGCTTGGATCTAGGGTACAATGAGCAGTTCTTC.